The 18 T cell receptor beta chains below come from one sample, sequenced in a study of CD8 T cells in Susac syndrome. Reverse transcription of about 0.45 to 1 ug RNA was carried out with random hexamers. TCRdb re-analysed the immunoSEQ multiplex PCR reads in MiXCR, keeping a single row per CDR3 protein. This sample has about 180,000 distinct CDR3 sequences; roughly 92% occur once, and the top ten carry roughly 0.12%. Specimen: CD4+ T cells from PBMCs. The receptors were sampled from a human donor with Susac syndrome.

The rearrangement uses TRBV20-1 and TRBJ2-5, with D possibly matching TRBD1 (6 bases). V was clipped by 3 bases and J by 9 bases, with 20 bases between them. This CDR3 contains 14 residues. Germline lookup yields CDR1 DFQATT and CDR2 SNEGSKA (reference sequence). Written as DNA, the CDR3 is TGCAGTGCTAGCCGCGGACAGTGGCGAACGGCCCAGTACTTC. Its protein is CSASRGQWRTAQYF.

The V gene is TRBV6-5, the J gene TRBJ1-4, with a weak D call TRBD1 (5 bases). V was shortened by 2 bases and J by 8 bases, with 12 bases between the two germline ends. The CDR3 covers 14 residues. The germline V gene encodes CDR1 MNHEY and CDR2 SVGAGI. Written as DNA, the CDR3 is TGTGCCAGCAGTTACGGAGGGGTAGGCGAAAAACTGTTTTTT. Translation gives CASSYGGVGEKLFF.

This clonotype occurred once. The CDR3 protein is CASSKRGGETQYF. The CDR3 DNA is TGTGCCAGCAGCAAAAGGGGGGGAGAGACCCAGTACTTC. The chain combines TRBV7-9 with TRBJ2-5; maybe TRBD2 (7 bases). Germline V gene lookup returns CDR1 SEHNR and CDR2 FQNEAQ (reference sequence). V lost 5 bases and J 4 bases, leaving 11 bases between the germline ends. The CDR3 extends over 13 amino acids.

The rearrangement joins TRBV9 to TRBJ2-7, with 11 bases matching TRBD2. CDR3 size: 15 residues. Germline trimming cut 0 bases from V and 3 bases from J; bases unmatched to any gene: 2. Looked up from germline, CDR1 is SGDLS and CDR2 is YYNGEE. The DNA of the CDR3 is TGTGCCAGCAGCGTAGGGACTAGCGGGTACTACGAGCAGTACTTC. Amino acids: CASSVGTSGYYEQYF.

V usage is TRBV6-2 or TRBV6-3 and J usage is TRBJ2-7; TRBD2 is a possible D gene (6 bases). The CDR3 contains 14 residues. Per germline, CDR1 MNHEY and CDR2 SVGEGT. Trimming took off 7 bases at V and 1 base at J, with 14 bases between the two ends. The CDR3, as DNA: TGTGCCAGCATGGGGGGAGCGGAATCCTACGAGCAGTACTTC. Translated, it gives CASMGGAESYEQYF.

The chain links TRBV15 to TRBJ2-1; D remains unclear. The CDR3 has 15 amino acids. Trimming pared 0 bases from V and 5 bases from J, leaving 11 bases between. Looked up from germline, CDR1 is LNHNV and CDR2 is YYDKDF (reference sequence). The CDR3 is CATSRDGQDHNEQFF. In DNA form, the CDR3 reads TGTGCCACCAGCAGAGATGGGCAGGACCACAATGAGCAGTTCTTC. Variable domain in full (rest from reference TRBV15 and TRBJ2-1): DAMVIQNPRYQVTQFGKPVTLSCSQTLNHNVMYWYQQKSSQAPKLLFHYYDKDFNNEADTPDNFQSRRPNTSFCFLDIRSPGLGDTAMYLCATSRDGQDHNEQFFGPGTRLTVL.

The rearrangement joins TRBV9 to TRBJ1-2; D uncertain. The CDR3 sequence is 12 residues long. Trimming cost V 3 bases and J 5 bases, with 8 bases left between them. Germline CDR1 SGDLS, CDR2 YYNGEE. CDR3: CASSESGYGYTF. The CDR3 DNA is TGTGCCAGCAGCGAATCCGGTTATGGCTACACCTTC. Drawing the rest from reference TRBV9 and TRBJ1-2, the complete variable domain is DSGVTQTPKHLITATGQRVTLRCSPRSGDLSVYWYQQSLDQGLQFLIQYYNGEERAKGNILERFSAQQFPDLHSELNLSSLELGDSALYFCASSESGYGYTFGSGTRLTVV.

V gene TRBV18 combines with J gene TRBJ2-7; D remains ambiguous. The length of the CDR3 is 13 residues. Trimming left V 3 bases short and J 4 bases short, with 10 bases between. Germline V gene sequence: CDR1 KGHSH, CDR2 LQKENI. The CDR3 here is CASSPTRIYEQYF. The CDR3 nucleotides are TGTGCCAGCTCACCCACGAGAATTTACGAGCAGTACTTC.

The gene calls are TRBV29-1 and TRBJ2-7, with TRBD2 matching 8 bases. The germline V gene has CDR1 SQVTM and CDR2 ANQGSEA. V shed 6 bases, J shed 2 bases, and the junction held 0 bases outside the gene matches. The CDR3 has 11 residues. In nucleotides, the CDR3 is TGCAGCGTACTAGCGGCCTACGAGCAGTACTTC. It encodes CSVLAAYEQYF.

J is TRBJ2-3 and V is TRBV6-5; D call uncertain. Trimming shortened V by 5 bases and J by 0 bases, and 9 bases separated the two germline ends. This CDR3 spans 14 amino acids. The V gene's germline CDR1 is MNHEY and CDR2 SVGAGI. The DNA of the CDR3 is TGTGCCAGCAGTCAGAAAAGAAGCACAGATACGCAGTATTTT. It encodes CASSQKRSTDTQYF.

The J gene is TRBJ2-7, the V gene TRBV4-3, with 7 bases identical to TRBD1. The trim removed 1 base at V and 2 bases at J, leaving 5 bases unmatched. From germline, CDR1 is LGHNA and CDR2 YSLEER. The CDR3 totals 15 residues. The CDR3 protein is CASSQVWDSPYEQYF. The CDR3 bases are TGCGCCAGCAGCCAAGTTTGGGACAGCCCCTACGAGCAGTACTTC.

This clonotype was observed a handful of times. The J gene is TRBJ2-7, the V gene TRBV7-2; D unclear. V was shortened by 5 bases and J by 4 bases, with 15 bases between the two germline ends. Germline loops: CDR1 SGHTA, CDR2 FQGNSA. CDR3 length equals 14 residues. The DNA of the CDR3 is TGTGCCAGCAGCCCGGAAAAGCCCCCATACGAGCAGTACTTC. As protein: CASSPEKPPYEQYF.

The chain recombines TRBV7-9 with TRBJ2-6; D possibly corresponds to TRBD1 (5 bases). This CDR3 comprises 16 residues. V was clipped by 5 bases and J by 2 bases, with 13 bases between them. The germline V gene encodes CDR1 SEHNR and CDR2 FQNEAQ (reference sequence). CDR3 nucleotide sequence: TGTGCCAGCAGCATCCCCCTAGGGGCTGGGGCCAACGTCCTGACTTTC. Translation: CASSIPLGAGANVLTF. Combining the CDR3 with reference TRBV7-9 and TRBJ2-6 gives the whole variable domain DTGVSQNPRHKITKRGQNVTFRCDPISEHNRLYWYRQTLGQGPEFLTYFQNEAQLEKSRLLSDRFSAERPKGSFSTLEIQRTEQGDSAMYLCASSIPLGAGANVLTFGAGSRLTVL.

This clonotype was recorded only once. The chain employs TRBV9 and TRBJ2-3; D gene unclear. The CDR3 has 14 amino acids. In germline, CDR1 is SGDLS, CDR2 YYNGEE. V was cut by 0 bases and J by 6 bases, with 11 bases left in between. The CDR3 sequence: CASSVEWVVDTQYF. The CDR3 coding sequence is TGTGCCAGCAGCGTAGAATGGGTGGTGGATACGCAGTATTTT. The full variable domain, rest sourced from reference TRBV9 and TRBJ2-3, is DSGVTQTPKHLITATGQRVTLRCSPRSGDLSVYWYQQSLDQGLQFLIQYYNGEERAKGNILERFSAQQFPDLHSELNLSSLELGDSALYFCASSVEWVVDTQYFGPGTRLTVL.

The CDR3 DNA follows: TGTGCCAGCAGCAGCGCAGGCGTTACTGGAAACACCATATATTTT. It translates to CASSSAGVTGNTIYF. This chain joins TRBV5-6 and TRBJ1-3; D ambiguous. The CDR3 length is 15 residues. V dropped 4 bases and J dropped 2 bases, with 13 bases sitting between them. CDR1 is SGHDT, CDR2 YYEEEE, per germline. The full variable domain, rest sourced from reference TRBV5-6 and TRBJ1-3, is DAGVTQSPTHLIKTRGQQVTLRCSPKSGHDTVSWYQQALGQGPQFIFQYYEEEERQRGNFPDRFSGHQFPNYSSELNVNALLLGDSALYLCASSSAGVTGNTIYFGEGSWLTVV.

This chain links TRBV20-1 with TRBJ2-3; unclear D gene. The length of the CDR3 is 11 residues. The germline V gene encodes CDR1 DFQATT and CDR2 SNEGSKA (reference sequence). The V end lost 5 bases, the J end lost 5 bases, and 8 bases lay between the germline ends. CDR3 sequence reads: CSARWGDTQYF. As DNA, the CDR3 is TGCAGTGCTCGGTGGGGAGATACGCAGTATTTT.

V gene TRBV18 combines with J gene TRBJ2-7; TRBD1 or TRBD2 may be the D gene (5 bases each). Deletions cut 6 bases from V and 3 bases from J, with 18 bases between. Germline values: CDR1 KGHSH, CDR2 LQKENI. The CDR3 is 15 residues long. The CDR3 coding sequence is TGTGCCAGCTCGGCGGGCCTTGGGCAGGGCTACGAGCAGTACTTC. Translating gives CASSAGLGQGYEQYF.

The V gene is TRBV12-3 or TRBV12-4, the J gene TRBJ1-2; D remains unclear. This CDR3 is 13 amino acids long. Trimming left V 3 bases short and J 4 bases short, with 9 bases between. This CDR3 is CASSLKDLYGYTF. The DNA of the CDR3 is TGTGCCAGCAGTTTGAAAGACCTCTATGGCTACACCTTC.